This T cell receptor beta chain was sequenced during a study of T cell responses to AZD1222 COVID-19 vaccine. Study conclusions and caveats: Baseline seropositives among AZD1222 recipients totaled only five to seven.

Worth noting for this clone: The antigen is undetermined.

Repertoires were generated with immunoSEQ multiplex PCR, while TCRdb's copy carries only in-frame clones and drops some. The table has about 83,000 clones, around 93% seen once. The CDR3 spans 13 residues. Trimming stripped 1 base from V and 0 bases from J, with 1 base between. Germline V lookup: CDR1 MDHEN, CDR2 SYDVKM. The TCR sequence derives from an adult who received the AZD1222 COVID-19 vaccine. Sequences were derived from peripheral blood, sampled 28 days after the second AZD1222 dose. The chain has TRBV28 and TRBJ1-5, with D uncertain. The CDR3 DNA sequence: TGTGCCAGCAGTTTATATAGCAATCAGCCCCAGCATTTT. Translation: CASSLYSNQPQHF.